The 12 T cell receptor beta chains listed next were all sequenced from one sample in a study of T-cell memory formation after mild COVID-19. TCRdb fed the 5' RACE reads into MiXCR, producing one record per CDR3 protein. This table has roughly 510,000 distinct CDR3 sequences, 15% to 20% appearing once. The sequenced material came from PBMCs or a T cell subset sorted from them (not recorded which). These receptors were obtained from an adult woman who had mild COVID-19 (a few samples of this study predate the infection). Cell type and time point are not known.

The chain has TRBV5-1 and TRBJ2-3; the D is unclear. The ends were cut back, 2 bases at V and 4 bases at J, with 8 bases in the middle. Per germline, CDR1 SGHRS and CDR2 YFSETQ. CDR3 length: 13 residues. CDR3 loop: CASSFSEADTQYF. The CDR3 DNA sequence: TGCGCCAGCAGCTTCTCGGAAGCAGATACGCAGTATTTT.

This clonotype was recorded a few times. This rearrangement joins TRBV29-1 to TRBJ2-1; 10 bases are shared with TRBD2. This CDR3 has 14 residues. J gave up 8 bases and V 2 bases, and 6 bases lay outside the gene matches. Germline CDR1 SQVTM, CDR2 ANQGSEA. CDR3 amino acids: CSVESSSGSDEQFF. The DNA of the CDR3 is TGCAGCGTTGAATCGTCTAGCGGGAGTGATGAGCAGTTCTTC.

This clonotype was counted a few times. The V call is TRBV6-5, the J call TRBJ2-7; possibly TRBD2 for D (6 bases). Deletions cut 1 base from V and 3 bases from J, with 28 bases between. The germline CDR1 and CDR2 sequences are MNHEY and SVGAGI. This CDR3 contains 20 residues. The CDR3 here is CASSYLVEGPRNIAHYEQYF. For the CDR3, the DNA is TGTGCCAGCAGTTACTTGGTGGAGGGACCACGTAATATTGCCCACTACGAGCAGTACTTC.

This clonotype was counted a few times. V is TRBV20-1 and J is TRBJ1-4; perhaps TRBD1 as D (5 bases). V lost 5 bases and J lost 7, with 14 bases in between. The length of the CDR3 is 13 residues. Looked up from germline, CDR1 is DFQATT and CDR2 is SNEGSKA (reference sequence). This CDR3 is CSAFGGVGEKLFF. The CDR3 DNA follows: TGCAGTGCTTTTGGGGGAGTTGGTGAAAAACTGTTTTTT.

A few counts support this clonotype. The chain joins TRBV6-5 to TRBJ2-1, with 10 bases aligning to TRBD2. With V trimmed by 6 bases and J by 0 bases, 5 bases remained unmatched. The germline V gene has CDR1 MNHEY and CDR2 SVGAGI. The CDR3 loop spans 16 amino acids. The CDR3 DNA follows: TGTGCCAGCAGAGGACTAGCGGACAGCTCCTACAATGAGCAGTTCTTC. The encoded protein is CASRGLADSSYNEQFF.

This clonotype was picked up a small number of times. The J gene is TRBJ1-1, the V gene TRBV11-1; TRBD1 matches at 9 bases. V was pared by 5 bases and J by 6 bases, with 13 bases of the junction left unmatched. Germline lookup yields CDR1 SGHAT and CDR2 FQDESV (reference sequence). CDR3 size: 16 residues. The CDR3, as DNA: TGTGCCAGCAGCCACAACCTTGGACAGGGGACACCTGAAGCTTTCTTT. Amino acid sequence: CASSHNLGQGTPEAFF.

This clonotype was seen a handful of times. Written as DNA, the CDR3 is TGTGCCAGCAGCTTCGGACAGGGACAAAATGAAAAACTGTTTTTT. Its translation: CASSFGQGQNEKLFF. The chain links TRBV7-9 to TRBJ1-4; 8 bases map to TRBD1. Germline CDR1 reads SEHNR; CDR2 reads FQNEAQ (reference sequence). Trimming at V came to 3 bases and at J to 5 bases, leaving 5 bases not matched to a gene. CDR3 size: 15 residues.

The rearrangement joins TRBV2 to TRBJ1-6; 10 bases fit TRBD1. Germline-derived CDR1 and CDR2 are SNHLY and FYNNEI. This CDR3 has 15 amino acids. The ends lost 6 bases at V and 6 bases at J; junction bases unmatched: 5. CDR3 nucleotide sequence: TGTGCCAGCAGGAGTGACAGGGGGCGTAATTCACCCCTCCACTTT. Protein: CASRSDRGRNSPLHF.

The chain couples TRBV6-2 or TRBV6-3 to TRBJ2-3; D is unresolved. From germline, CDR1 is MNHEY and CDR2 SVGEGT. The length of the CDR3 is 12 residues. Between the trimmed V and J ends, which lost 7 bases and 6 bases, there was a span of 11 bases. CDR3 DNA: TGTGCCAGCACCAACACAAGGGATACGCAGTATTTT. Amino acid sequence: CASTNTRDTQYF.

The gene calls are TRBV7-9 and TRBJ1-2, with 10 positions matching TRBD1. The CDR3 is 15 residues long. Germline assignment: CDR1 SEHNR and CDR2 FQNEAQ (reference sequence). The J segment lost 4 bases and the V segment lost 1 base, leaving 3 bases of the junction unmatched. CDR3 sequence: CASSLGDRGFYGYTF. The DNA for the CDR3 is TGTGCCAGCAGCTTAGGGGACAGGGGTTTCTATGGCTACACCTTC.

This clonotype appeared a few times. This sequence joins TRBV20-1 and TRBJ2-7; D is undetermined. V dropped 0 bases and J dropped 3 bases, with 9 bases sitting between them. The CDR3 extends over 13 amino acids. Germline V gene lookup returns CDR1 DFQATT and CDR2 SNEGSKA (reference sequence). The CDR3 bases are TGCAGTGCTAGAGACAAGGGCTTCTACGAGCAGTACTTC. It yields the protein CSARDKGFYEQYF.

This clonotype was seen only a few times. The J gene is TRBJ2-2, the V gene TRBV21-1; the DNA was not used to check the table's D call, TRBD2. TRBV21-1 corresponds to a pseudogene. The CDR3 runs to 16 residues. CDR3 DNA sequence: TGTGCCCCTCAGGGGGGTAGCGGGAAGAACACCGGGGAGCTGTTTTTT. Protein sequence: CAPQGGSGKNTGELFF.